A selection of T cell receptor beta chains follows, all from one sample in a study of blood T cell repertoires in COVID-19. The table came from immunoSEQ multiplex PCR; TCRdb's copy has only in-frame clones and leaves some out. This table has roughly 250,000 clones, 88% appearing once. Material for sequencing was PBMCs or T cells enriched from blood (not recorded which). These receptors originate from a woman aged 40 to 49 with acute COVID-19. The CDR3 runs from the conserved cysteine through the conserved F or W. The D gene is left open where the match is weak. The listing skips clone size in some rows; elsewhere it reads once, few, many or a size class.

D gene,J gene,clone size,V gene,CDR3 DNA,CDR3 protein
-,TRBJ2-5,-,TRBV4-3,TGCGCCAGCAGCCAGGAGATCGGGGAGACCCAGTACTTC,CASSQEIGETQYF
TRBD2,TRBJ2-1,-,TRBV9,TGTGCCAGCAGCCTTTCTCTAGCGGGAGCCTACAATGAGCAGTTCTTC,CASSLSLAGAYNEQFF
-,TRBJ1-6,-,TRBV5-1,TGCGCCAGCAGCCGGGTGGACGGGGTGGATTCACCCCTCCACTTT,CASSRVDGVDSPLHF
TRBD1,TRBJ1-2,-,TRBV19,TGTGCCAGTAGATTCGACAGGGAAGGTGGCTATGGCTACACCTTC,CASRFDREGGYGYTF
-,TRBJ1-4,-,TRBV10-3,TGTGCCATCAGTGAGAAGACAGGAGTTGCAACTAATGAAAAACTGTTTTTT,CAISEKTGVATNEKLFF
-,TRBJ2-1,once,TRBV10-1,TGCGCCAGCAGTGAGTTTCAGGGGAGGGATGAGCAGTTCTTC,CASSEFQGRDEQFF
TRBD1,TRBJ1-6,once,TRBV19,TGTGCCAGTAGTCCCCGGACAGGGGGGAATTCACCCCTCCACTTT,CASSPRTGGNSPLHF
-,TRBJ2-1,-,TRBV24-1,TGTGCCACCAGTGCCCCGGGGACTTCCAATGAGCAGTTCTTC,CATSAPGTSNEQFF
-,TRBJ1-5,-,TRBV6-5,TGTGCCAGCAGTTACTCAGGAGGAGGCAATCAGCCCCAGCATTTT,CASSYSGGGNQPQHF
TRBD2,TRBJ2-7,-,TRBV4-1,TGCGCCAGCAGCCATCCCCCCCTCGGAGGCGGGAGGCATTACGAGCAGTACTTC,CASSHPPLGGGRHYEQYF
TRBD2,TRBJ2-3,once,TRBV6-2/TRBV6-3,TGTGCCAGCAGTTACCCCAGTAGCGGGAATACCGACACAGATACGCAGTATTTT,CASSYPSSGNTDTDTQYF
-,TRBJ1-2,-,TRBV28,TGTGCCAGCAGCCTCGCCCCGACAGGTTCCTATGGCTACACCTTC,CASSLAPTGSYGYTF
-,TRBJ2-7,-,TRBV11-3,TGTGCCAGCAGCTTATACACAGGGTCCGACGAGCAGTACTTC,CASSLYTGSDEQYF
-,TRBJ1-1,-,TRBV19,TGTGCCAGTAGTATTCTACTGAACACTGAAGCTTTCTTT,CASSILLNTEAFF
-,TRBJ1-1,-,TRBV9,TGTGCCAGCAGCGAGGAGACAGACACTGAAGCTTTCTTT,CASSEETDTEAFF
TRBD1,TRBJ2-1,-,TRBV9,TGTGCCAGCAGCGTGGTCAGGGGGAGCTCCTACAATGAGCAGTTCTTC,CASSVVRGSSYNEQFF
-,TRBJ1-2,-,TRBV3-1/TRBV3-2,TGTGCCAGCAGGTCGTCCGACAGTCACTATGGCTACACCTTC,CASRSSDSHYGYTF
TRBD2,TRBJ2-7,-,TRBV7-3,TGTGCCAGCAGGCCGGGACTAGCGGACTACGAGCAGTACTTC,CASRPGLADYEQYF
TRBD1,TRBJ1-2,-,TRBV10-3,TGTGCCATCAGTGAGTCGGCCGGGACAGGGGAGGACTATGGCTACACCTTC,CAISESAGTGEDYGYTF
-,TRBJ2-5,-,TRBV19,TGTGCCAGTAGTACCTGGCGGGGCAGAAAGCAAGAGACCCAGTACTTC,CASSTWRGRKQETQYF
TRBD1,TRBJ1-3,-,TRBV6-5,TGTGCCAGCCACGACAGGGTGGGAAACACCATATATTTT,CASHDRVGNTIYF
-,TRBJ1-3,-,TRBV28,TGTGCCAGCAATTCCCAGGGGAGCTCTGGAAACACCATATATTTT,CASNSQGSSGNTIYF
-,TRBJ1-1,-,TRBV6-5,TGTGCCAGCAGTTACCACCTCGGGTTGGACACTGAAGCTTTCTTT,CASSYHLGLDTEAFF
TRBD2,TRBJ2-1,-,TRBV7-2,TGTGCCAGCAGCTTAGTAGCGGGGGGATACAATGAGCAGTTCTTC,CASSLVAGGYNEQFF
TRBD1,TRBJ1-5,once,TRBV6-1,TGTGCCAGCAGTGTATACAGGGGGAAGGGCAATCAGCCCCAGCATTTT,CASSVYRGKGNQPQHF
-,TRBJ1-1,-,TRBV7-3,TGTGCCAGCAGCTTAACCGGTCGGGGGTTGAACACTGAAGCTTTCTTT,CASSLTGRGLNTEAFF
TRBD1,TRBJ2-3,-,TRBV7-2,TGTGCCAGCAGCGGGCGGACAGGGGGCTCAGATACGCAGTATTTT,CASSGRTGGSDTQYF
TRBD2,TRBJ2-3,few,TRBV7-2,TGTGCCAGCAGCTCCCAGGGACTAGGTACGCAGTATTTT,CASSSQGLGTQYF
TRBD2,TRBJ2-1,-,TRBV19,TGTGCCAGTAGTATTGTGGCGGGGGTACGGGACAATGAGCAGTTCTTC,CASSIVAGVRDNEQFF